Below, 24 T cell receptor beta chains from the same sample are listed, as sequenced in a study of cytomegalovirus exposure and HLA in healthy donors. The PCR employed 60 Vbeta primers together with 13 Jbeta primers. Data came from immunoSEQ multiplex PCR; TCRdb stores just in-frame clones and leaves some out. The data show about 160,000 clones, roughly four fifths seen once. Sequencing was performed on PBMCs. These receptors all stem from a man aged 45-60 years in good health and CMV-seropositive.

The sample holds one count of this clone. The chain couples TRBV28 to TRBJ1-1; TRBD1 matches at 8 bases. Losses at the gene ends were 6 bases for V and 4 bases for J; bases not matched to a gene: 13. The germline CDR1 and CDR2 sequences are MDHEN and SYDVKM. The CDR3 spans 16 residues. The chain's CDR3 is CASSPSPAGGSTEAFF. The CDR3 coding sequence is TGTGCCAGCAGCCCCTCCCCAGCAGGGGGCAGCACTGAAGCTTTCTTT.

The rearrangement links TRBV2 to TRBJ1-5; possible D gene TRBD1, 6 bases. Trimming cost V 6 bases and J 3 bases, with 24 bases left between them. CDR3 size: 18 residues. Germline V lookup: CDR1 SNHLY, CDR2 FYNNEI. CDR3 amino acids: CASSTERQDPDDNQPQHF. The CDR3 DNA reads as TGTGCCAGCAGCACTGAAAGACAGGACCCCGATGACAATCAGCCCCAGCATTTT.

The sample holds a few counts of this clone. As DNA, the CDR3 is TGTGCCAGCAGCTTCAAGCGGGGCTTTACCTACGAGCAGTACTTC. Translating gives CASSFKRGFTYEQYF. The rearrangement uses TRBV7-2 and TRBJ2-7; 7 bases agree with TRBD2. CDR3 length: 15 residues. With 3 bases clipped from V and 2 bases from J, the junction kept 7 bases outside the gene matches. From germline, CDR1 is SGHTA and CDR2 FQGNSA.

This rearrangement joins TRBV19 to TRBJ2-5, with D perhaps matching TRBD2 (5 bases). The germline gives CDR1 LNHDA, CDR2 SQIVND (reference sequence). Between the trimmed V and J ends, which lost 7 bases and 1 base, there was a span of 7 bases. The CDR3 length is 12 residues. The CDR3 nucleotides read TGTGCCAGTAAGGACTCCCAAGAGACCCAGTACTTC. This sequence encodes CASKDSQETQYF.

This sequence joins TRBV4-1 and TRBJ1-4; D call uncertain. The CDR3 consists of 16 residues. From germline, CDR1 is MGHRA and CDR2 YSYEKL. Deletions cut 0 bases from V and 7 bases from J, with 15 bases between. The CDR3 loop is CASSQDTATRGEKLFF. As DNA, the CDR3 is TGCGCCAGCAGCCAAGATACGGCAACACGAGGTGAAAAACTGTTTTTT.

CDR3 bases: TGTGCCAGCAGCCTGACAGGGACAGCACAAGAGACCCAGTACTTC. Protein sequence: CASSLTGTAQETQYF. This chain connects TRBV28 to TRBJ2-5; TRBD1 aligns across 7 bases. Germline trimming cut 6 bases from V and 2 bases from J; bases unmatched to any gene: 9. This CDR3 is 15 amino acids long. Germline values: CDR1 MDHEN, CDR2 SYDVKM.

J is TRBJ2-3 and V is TRBV11-2, with D possibly TRBD2 on 6 matching bases. CDR3 length: 14 amino acids. CDR1 is SGHAT, CDR2 FQNNGV, per germline. Trimming shortened V by 2 bases and J by 2 bases, and 8 bases separated the two germline ends. The CDR3 spells CASSLTGLTDTQYF. The DNA for the CDR3 is TGTGCCAGCAGCTTAACGGGACTCACAGATACGCAGTATTTT.

The rearrangement links TRBV30 to TRBJ1-6; a weak D match, TRBD1 (5 bases). This CDR3 has 14 residues. Germline V gene data show CDR1 as GTSNPN and CDR2 as SVGIG (reference sequence). Trimming removed 0 bases from V and 10 bases from J, with 13 bases in between. Here the CDR3 reads CAWSVLDTRSPLHF. Here the CDR3 DNA reads TGTGCCTGGAGTGTACTGGACACGAGATCACCCCTCCACTTT.

The chain carries TRBV14 and TRBJ2-4, with TRBD2 identical over 15 bases. The CDR3 length is 19 residues. J was trimmed by 6 bases and V by 3 bases; bases with no gene match: 12. Germline V gene sequence: CDR1 SGHDN, CDR2 FVKESK. The CDR3 sequence is CASSHTGTSGRPPRNIQYF. The CDR3 bases are TGTGCCAGCAGCCACACCGGGACTAGCGGGAGGCCTCCCCGAAACATTCAGTACTTC.

This clone appeared once. Here the CDR3 reads CASSRDSTYGYTF. In DNA, the CDR3 is TGTGCCAGCAGTCGGGACAGCACCTATGGCTACACCTTC. This chain uses TRBV6-6 with TRBJ1-2; 7 bases map to TRBD1. The V gene's germline CDR1 is MNHNY and CDR2 SVGAGI (reference sequence). The junction had 4 bases not matched to a gene; V was cut back by 5 bases and J by 4 bases. This CDR3 has 13 amino acids.

This clone showed up just once. The chain couples TRBV13 to TRBJ2-1, with 12 bases that match TRBD2. This CDR3 is built from 17 residues. CDR1 PRHDT and CDR2 FYEKMQ come from the germline V gene (reference sequence). Losses at the gene ends were 1 base for V and 9 bases for J; bases not matched to a gene: 10. The CDR3 spells CASSLDLAGGKRGEQFF. Written as DNA, the CDR3 is TGTGCCAGCAGCTTAGACCTAGCGGGAGGGAAACGGGGTGAGCAGTTCTTC.

J is TRBJ2-7 and V is TRBV18; possible D gene TRBD2, 5 bases. The germline V and J ends were trimmed by 3 bases and 4 bases, with 10 bases remaining between them. Per germline, CDR1 KGHSH and CDR2 LQKENI. This CDR3 is 13 amino acids long. CDR3 coding DNA: TGTGCCAGCTCACCGCGGGTGGGGTACGAGCAGTACTTC. It codes for CASSPRVGYEQYF.

About this clone itself: This specimen includes other DNA sequences encoding the same CDR3. The CDR3 sequence is CATSRGGQGETQYF. The DNA for the CDR3 is TGTGCCACCAGCAGAGGGGGACAGGGGGAGACCCAGTACTTC. The J gene is TRBJ2-5, the V gene TRBV15; 10 bases are shared with TRBD1. CDR1 is LNHNV, CDR2 YYDKDF, per germline (reference sequence). V lost 1 base and J lost 5; bases outside the gene matches: 1. The CDR3 runs to 14 residues.

CDR3 protein: CASRPRQGARETQYF. The CDR3 nucleotides are TGTGCCAGCAGGCCCAGACAGGGGGCCCGAGAGACCCAGTACTTC. The chain employs TRBV2 and TRBJ2-5; 10 positions match TRBD1. Losses at the gene ends were 6 bases for V and 4 bases for J; bases not matched to a gene: 8. The CDR3 consists of 15 residues. Looked up from germline, CDR1 is SNHLY and CDR2 is FYNNEI.

This rearrangement joins TRBV7-3 to TRBJ2-3; TRBD1 matches 7 bases. Per germline, CDR1 SGHTA and CDR2 FQGTGA. The CDR3 runs 15 residues. The ends lost 4 bases at V and 2 bases at J; junction bases unmatched: 6. CDR3 amino acids: CASSSLTGNTDTQYF. CDR3 nucleotides: TGTGCCAGCAGCTCCCTGACAGGGAACACAGATACGCAGTATTTT.

This chain joins TRBV5-1 and TRBJ2-1, with 7 bases matching TRBD2. Germline V CDR1 and CDR2: SGHRS, YFSETQ. V gave up 3 bases and J gave up 6 bases; unmatched junction bases: 3. CDR3 size: 13 residues. CDR3 DNA sequence: TGCGCCAGCAGCTGGGGACTATCCAATGAGCAGTTCTTC. As protein: CASSWGLSNEQFF.

The genes are TRBV7-3 and TRBJ2-7; 7 bases match TRBD2. Germline CDR1 SGHTA, CDR2 FQGTGA. Trimming at V came to 3 bases and at J to 5 bases, leaving 4 bases not matched to a gene. The CDR3 sequence is 13 residues long. CDR3 region: CASSLSGVNEQYF. The CDR3 coding sequence is TGTGCCAGCAGCTTGAGCGGGGTAAACGAGCAGTACTTC.

The rearrangement links TRBV7-8 to TRBJ1-1, with D hard to call. Germline CDR1 and CDR2: SGHVS and FQNEAQ. V lost 5 bases and J 1 base, leaving 8 bases between the germline ends. The CDR3 has 13 amino acids. CDR3 protein: CASSTQENTEAFF. For the CDR3, the DNA is TGTGCCAGCAGCACCCAGGAGAACACTGAAGCTTTCTTT.

This chain's CDR3 is CASSQDQERLAGWGGLEQFF. The CDR3 region has the DNA TGTGCCAGCAGCCAAGACCAAGAGAGACTAGCGGGATGGGGGGGACTTGAGCAGTTCTTC. The chain combines TRBV4-2 with TRBJ2-1, with 11 bases lining up with TRBD2. The CDR3 is 20 residues long. Germline V gene lookup returns CDR1 LGHNA and CDR2 YNFKEQ. V shed 0 bases, J shed 9 bases, and the junction held 19 bases outside the gene matches.

This chain links TRBV5-4 with TRBJ1-1; 7 bases agree with TRBD1. V trimming: 4 bases; J trimming: 3 bases; junction bases outside the gene matches: 9. Germline V gene data show CDR1 as SGHNT and CDR2 as YYREEE (reference sequence). CDR3 length: 15 residues. In nucleotides, the CDR3 is TGTGCCAGCAGCCCTTCCTGGGGACAGTACACTGAAGCTTTCTTT. Translating it yields CASSPSWGQYTEAFF.

The CDR3 reads CASSEAKGTDTQYF. CDR3 bases: TGTGCCAGCAGTGAAGCAAAGGGGACAGATACGCAGTATTTT. The V and J genes are TRBV2 and TRBJ2-3; D possibly corresponds to TRBD1 (5 bases). Germline V gene lookup returns CDR1 SNHLY and CDR2 FYNNEI. This CDR3 region has 14 residues. Trimming shortened V by 0 bases and J by 3 bases, and 7 bases separated the two germline ends. Filled out from reference TRBV2 and TRBJ2-3, the complete variable domain reads EPEVTQTPSHQVTQMGQEVILRCVPISNHLYFYWYRQILGQKVEFLVSFYNNEISEKSEIFDDQFSVERPDGSNFTLKIRSTKLEDSAMYFCASSEAKGTDTQYFGPGTRLTVL.

The chain links TRBV6-6 to TRBJ2-4; D may be TRBD1 (6 bases). The CDR3 has 15 residues. Germline CDR1 is MNHNY and CDR2 is SVGAGI (reference sequence). With 6 bases removed from V and 0 bases from J, the gap between germline ends came to 12 bases. The CDR3 sequence is CASRGADLAKNIQYF. CDR3 nucleotide sequence: TGTGCCAGCAGGGGGGCTGACCTAGCCAAAAACATTCAGTACTTC.

The J gene is TRBJ2-3, the V gene TRBV4-1, with D perhaps matching TRBD2 (6 bases). The V end lost 1 base, the J end lost 1 base, and 12 bases lay between the germline ends. CDR1 is MGHRA, CDR2 YSYEKL, per germline. CDR3 length: 16 residues. The CDR3 loop reads CASSQGGEKGTDTQYF. DNA of the CDR3: TGCGCCAGCAGCCAAGGGGGGGAGAAGGGCACAGATACGCAGTATTTT.

This clone is a singleton in its sample. The V gene is TRBV30, the J gene TRBJ1-1; D is uncertain. The CDR3 consists of 12 residues. Germline V gene lookup returns CDR1 GTSNPN and CDR2 SVGIG (reference sequence). The V end was cut by 2 bases, the J end by 5 bases, with 9 bases between. CDR3 DNA: TGTGCCTGGAGTAGCACAGATACTGAAGCTTTCTTT. Protein: CAWSSTDTEAFF. Drawing the rest from reference TRBV30 and TRBJ1-1, the complete variable domain is SQTIHQWPATLVQPVGSPLSLECTVEGTSNPNLYWYRQAAGRGLQLLFYSVGIGQISSEVPQNLSASRPQDRQFILSSKKLLLSDSGFYLCAWSSTDTEAFFGQGTRLTVV.